The next 30 T cell receptor beta chains were all read from a single sample in a study of shared clonotypes between healthy human individuals. Using immunoSEQ multiplex PCR, the repertoire was profiled, and TCRdb retains in-frame clones only, with some absent. Seen here are some 2.4 million clones, roughly 93% observed once, and the top ten hold approximately 0.36%. The specimen was naive CD4+ T cells from PBMCs. Subset meaning: CD45RA+ positively selected. The receptors stem from a man between 18 and 29 years old in good health. Some clones in this sample may be carry-over from other donors' samples.

Turning to this clone: Germline and junction disagree at one end, which may indicate a read error. The V call is TRBV28, the J call TRBJ2-2, with D unresolved. Per germline, CDR1 MDHEN and CDR2 SYDVKM. There are 14 residues in the CDR3. CDR3 DNA sequence: TGTACCAGCAGCCCCCCCGGGTACACCGGGGAGCTGTTTTTT. As protein: CTSSPPGYTGELFF.

The chain recombines TRBV28 with TRBJ2-1; perhaps TRBD1 as D (5 bases). Germline V gives CDR1 MDHEN, CDR2 SYDVKM. With 4 bases removed from V and 2 bases from J, the gap between germline ends came to 6 bases. This CDR3 contains 13 residues. The CDR3 is CASSSTAYNEQFF. CDR3 nucleotide sequence: TGTGCCAGCAGTTCGACAGCCTACAATGAGCAGTTCTTC. Drawing the rest from reference TRBV28 and TRBJ2-1, the complete variable domain is DVKVTQSSRYLVKRTGEKVFLECVQDMDHENMFWYRQDPGLGLRLIYFSYDVKMKEKGDIPEGYSVSREKKERFSLILESASTNQTSMYLCASSSTAYNEQFFGPGTRLTVL.

This clone was detected only a few times. This chain uses TRBV28 with TRBJ1-2; D gene ambiguous. V was clipped by 5 bases and J by 8 bases, with 15 bases between them. Germline-derived CDR1 and CDR2 are MDHEN and SYDVKM. The CDR3 loop spans 13 amino acids. CDR3 nucleotide sequence: TGTGCCAGCAGTACGCTCCGGGAGGTGGGCTACACCTTC. It specifies CASSTLREVGYTF.

V is TRBV10-3 and J is TRBJ1-3, with a weak D call TRBD1 (5 bases). This CDR3 has 15 amino acids. The germline gives CDR1 ENHRY, CDR2 SYGVKD. Deletions cut 10 bases from V and 11 bases from J, with 27 bases between. CDR3: CATKGSQVTGAPIYF. In nucleotides, the CDR3 is TGTGCCACCAAGGGGTCGCAAGTCACAGGAGCACCCATATATTTT.

The J gene is TRBJ2-1, the V gene TRBV29-1; the match to TRBD2 covers 13 bases. The CDR3 has 18 residues. CDR1 is SQVTM, CDR2 ANQGSEA, per germline. Trimming cost V 3 bases and J 1 base; bases outside gene matches: 9. CDR3 DNA: TGCAGCGTTGACTGGACTAGCGGGAGTAGGGCTTCCTACAATGAGCAGTTCTTC. It encodes CSVDWTSGSRASYNEQFF.

The chain couples TRBV28 to TRBJ2-7; D uncertain. Germline assignment: CDR1 MDHEN and CDR2 SYDVKM. The V and J ends lost 8 bases and 3 bases respectively, with 14 bases between them. The CDR3 covers 13 residues. As DNA, the CDR3 is TGTGCCAGCTTAAAACCGGGCGGCTACGAGCAGTACTTC. It codes for CASLKPGGYEQYF. Filled out from reference TRBV28 and TRBJ2-7, the complete variable domain reads DVKVTQSSRYLVKRTGEKVFLECVQDMDHENMFWYRQDPGLGLRLIYFSYDVKMKEKGDIPEGYSVSREKKERFSLILESASTNQTSMYLCASLKPGGYEQYFGPGTRLTVT.

This chain connects TRBV28 to TRBJ2-5; 7 bases are shared with TRBD2. After removal of 5 bases from V and 3 bases from J, the junction contained 9 bases not matched to a gene. The CDR3 runs to 15 residues. Germline V gene sequence: CDR1 MDHEN, CDR2 SYDVKM. CDR3 bases: TGTGCCAGCAGTGGCATCGTCGCGGGAGAAGAGACCCAGTACTTC. As protein: CASSGIVAGEETQYF.

As to this clone: Other nucleotide sequences in the sample specify the same CDR3. The chain recombines TRBV6-4 with TRBJ1-2; D is ambiguous. Trimming took off 6 bases at V and 0 bases at J, with 8 bases between the two ends. Germline CDR1 reads MRHNA; CDR2 reads SNTAGT. This CDR3 comprises 13 residues. CDR3 amino acids: CASSRDSNYGYTF. CDR3 DNA sequence: TGTGCCAGCAGCCGAGATTCTAACTATGGCTACACCTTC.

This clone was counted once. The chain carries TRBV6-1 and TRBJ1-3; perhaps TRBD1 as D (5 bases). This CDR3 is 15 amino acids long. V lost 6 bases and J 4 bases, leaving 16 bases between the germline ends. Looked up from germline, CDR1 is MNHNS and CDR2 is SASEGT. Written as DNA, the CDR3 is TGTGCCAGCAGCTGGGACGTTTCAACCGGAAACACCATATATTTT. Its translation is CASSWDVSTGNTIYF.

This clone occurred a few times. The sample holds other DNA sequences that translate to the same CDR3. V gene TRBV18 combines with J gene TRBJ2-5; D gene unclear. Germline V lookup: CDR1 KGHSH, CDR2 LQKENI. This CDR3 has 13 residues. V was trimmed by 3 bases and J by 1 base, leaving 6 bases between them. The CDR3 DNA reads TGTGCCAGCTCACCGGGCGGCCAAGAGACCCAGTACTTC. This gives the protein CASSPGGQETQYF. Full variable domain (outside the CDR3, taken from reference TRBV18 and TRBJ2-5): NAGVMQNPRHLVRRRGQEARLRCSPMKGHSHVYWYRQLPEEGLKFMVYLQKENIIDESGMPKERFSAEFPKEGPSILRIQQVVRGDSAAYFCASSPGGQETQYFGPGTRLLVL.

V usage is TRBV9 and J usage is TRBJ2-7; 10 bases map to TRBD2. With 4 bases clipped from V and 7 bases from J, the junction kept 14 bases outside the gene matches. The CDR3 contains 16 residues. CDR1 is SGDLS, CDR2 YYNGEE, per germline. The CDR3 DNA sequence: TGTGCCAGCAGCCCGCGGGGAGGACTAGCGGTCTTGGAGCAGTACTTC. Translated, it gives CASSPRGGLAVLEQYF.

The V gene is TRBV18, the J gene TRBJ1-2; no definite D call. Per the germline V gene, CDR1 is KGHSH and CDR2 is LQKENI. CDR3 length: 12 residues. V was clipped by 4 bases and J by 8 bases, with 11 bases between them. The CDR3 is CASSRTPEGYTF. CDR3 nucleotide sequence: TGTGCCAGCTCACGAACCCCAGAGGGCTACACCTTC.

The chain has TRBV5-1 and TRBJ2-1; 11 positions match TRBD2. The CDR3 has 18 amino acids. Trimming took 4 bases from V and 7 from J; bases not matched to a gene: 16. Per germline, CDR1 SGHRS and CDR2 YFSETQ. The CDR3 bases are TGCGCCAGCAGCCTAATCCCGGGAATAGCGGGAGGGCTAAATGAGCAGTTCTTC. Its protein is CASSLIPGIAGGLNEQFF.

Concerning this clone itself: The junction shows a germline mismatch at one end, possibly a read error. V gene TRBV5-4 combines with J gene TRBJ2-7, with D perhaps matching TRBD1 (7 bases). Germline assignment: CDR1 SGHNT and CDR2 YYREEE (reference sequence). This CDR3 is built from 14 residues. The CDR3 coding sequence is TGTGCCCGCAGGGGGTGGGGGGCGTCTGAAGAGCAGTACTTC. Its protein product is CARRGWGASEEQYF. The whole variable domain, filled in from reference TRBV5-4 and TRBJ2-7, reads ETGVTQSPTHLIKTRGQQVTLRCSSQSGHNTVSWYQQALGQGPQFIFQYYREEENGRGNFPPRFSGLQFPNYSSELNVNALELDDSALYLCARRGWGASEEQYFGPGTRLTVT.

This chain links TRBV25-1 with TRBJ2-3; D uncertain. V lost 5 bases to trimming and J lost 4 bases, with 10 bases between them. This CDR3 has 13 residues. Germline V gene sequence: CDR1 MGHDK, CDR2 SYGVNS. Here the CDR3 DNA reads TGTGCCAGCAGTCCTCCGCTCCCAGATACGCAGTATTTT. Translated: CASSPPLPDTQYF.

V is TRBV30 and J is TRBJ1-3, with unresolved D. The CDR3 consists of 13 residues. The germline V gene encodes CDR1 GTSNPN and CDR2 SVGIG (reference sequence). V gave up 1 base and J gave up 0 bases, with 4 bases separating them. CDR3: CAWSDNSGNTIYF. Written as DNA, the CDR3 is TGTGCCTGGAGTGACAACTCTGGAAACACCATATATTTT.

The count of this clone is one. The rearrangement links TRBV28 to TRBJ2-3, with D possibly being TRBD2 (6 bases). CDR1 is MDHEN and CDR2 is SYDVKM in the germline V gene. This CDR3 spans 13 amino acids. V dropped 10 bases and J dropped 3 bases, with 14 bases sitting between them. The CDR3 coding sequence is TGTGCCAACTCCGGGACTGGTACAGATACGCAGTATTTT. Its protein product is CANSGTGTDTQYF.

V is TRBV6-1 and J is TRBJ1-1; tentatively, D is TRBD1 (6 bases). Germline V lookup: CDR1 MNHNS, CDR2 SASEGT. Trimming pared 2 bases from V and 11 bases from J, leaving 12 bases between. This CDR3 region has 12 residues. The CDR3 nucleotides read TGTGCCAGCAGTGAATGGGTGACAGGCGCTTTCTTT. Amino acids: CASSEWVTGAFF.

The chain uses TRBV2 and TRBJ2-1, with TRBD2 identical over 7 bases. Germline assignment: CDR1 SNHLY and CDR2 FYNNEI. V shed 8 bases and J 0 bases; nucleotides not matched to a gene: 1. The CDR3 spans 13 residues. The CDR3 protein is CASCGSSYNEQFF. CDR3 DNA: TGTGCCAGCTGCGGGAGCTCCTACAATGAGCAGTTCTTC.

Regarding this clone: The same CDR3 can be traced to other DNA sequences in this sample. This chain connects TRBV10-1 to TRBJ2-7, with 8 bases lining up with TRBD2. The ends lost 5 bases at V and 0 bases at J; junction bases unmatched: 3. The germline V gene has CDR1 WNHNN and CDR2 SYGVQD (reference sequence). The CDR3 is 14 residues long. CDR3 amino acids: CASSPGGSSYEQYF. CDR3 nucleotides: TGCGCCAGCAGTCCGGGAGGGAGCTCCTACGAGCAGTACTTC.

With regard to this clone: The sample carries other DNA sequences with the same CDR3. The chain couples TRBV28 to TRBJ2-3; no reliable D call. The germline gives CDR1 MDHEN, CDR2 SYDVKM. CDR3 length equals 12 residues. V was pared by 5 bases and J by 6 bases, with 9 bases between. The CDR3 sequence: CASSPLGDTQYF. The CDR3 DNA reads as TGTGCCAGCAGTCCCCTCGGGGATACGCAGTATTTT.

The chain employs TRBV9 and TRBJ1-2, with 9 nucleotides matching TRBD1. V shed 4 bases, J shed 4 bases, and the junction held 5 bases outside the gene matches. The CDR3 extends over 14 amino acids. The germline V gene encodes CDR1 SGDLS and CDR2 YYNGEE. The CDR3 spells CASSTGQGSYGYTF. CDR3 sequence (DNA): TGTGCCAGCAGCACGGGACAGGGATCCTATGGCTACACCTTC.

V usage is TRBV5-1 and J usage is TRBJ2-5; 12 nucleotides match TRBD2. This CDR3 contains 16 residues. Per the germline V gene, CDR1 is SGHRS and CDR2 is YFSETQ. J was trimmed by 5 bases and V by 3 bases; bases with no gene match: 8. CDR3 residues: CASSSRLAGVGETQYF. CDR3 nucleotide sequence: TGCGCCAGCAGCTCACGACTAGCGGGAGTAGGTGAGACCCAGTACTTC.

The DNA of the CDR3 is TGTGCCAGCAGTTTATGGCTAGCGGGAGTCAATGAGCAGTTCTTC. It encodes CASSLWLAGVNEQFF. The chain uses TRBV27 and TRBJ2-1; 10 positions match TRBD2. The CDR3 is made up of 15 amino acids. Germline CDR1 and CDR2: MNHEY and SMNVEV (reference sequence). With V trimmed by 1 base and J by 6 bases, 3 bases remained unmatched.

The J gene is TRBJ2-1, the V gene TRBV29-1, with TRBD2 matching over 7 bases. This CDR3 has 18 residues. Per the germline V gene, CDR1 is SQVTM and CDR2 is ANQGSEA. The CDR3 is CSPNSGGGPSGSYNEQFF. CDR3 nucleotide sequence: TGCAGTCCCAATTCGGGGGGAGGGCCGTCGGGTTCCTACAATGAGCAGTTCTTC.

The rearrangement joins TRBV21-1 to TRBJ2-1; TRBD1 reflects the table's D call only, with no check against the DNA. TRBV21-1 is an annotated pseudogene. The CDR3 covers 21 residues. CDR3 DNA sequence: TGTGCCAGCAGTCCCAAGGCCACAGGGAAACATTCCCGACGCCAAGACAATGAGCAGTTCTTC. Its protein is CASSPKATGKHSRRQDNEQFF.

The chain employs TRBV27 and TRBJ2-1; 10 nucleotides line up with TRBD2. CDR1 and CDR2 from the germline V gene are MNHEY and SMNVEV (reference sequence). This CDR3 region has 19 residues. The J segment lost 2 bases and the V segment lost 5 bases, leaving 15 bases of the junction unmatched. CDR3 residues: CASSTLAGASGAAYNEQFF. For the CDR3, the DNA is TGTGCCAGCAGTACCCTAGCGGGAGCCTCCGGAGCGGCCTACAATGAGCAGTTCTTC.

The chain combines TRBV5-4 with TRBJ2-3; D tentatively reads TRBD1 or TRBD2 (6 bases each). Trimming pared 4 bases from V and 3 bases from J, leaving 21 bases between. The CDR3 spans 17 residues. CDR1 is SGHNT, CDR2 YYREEE, per germline (reference sequence). In nucleotides, the CDR3 is TGTGCCAGCAGCCTACCCCGGGTTGGAGGGGGAACAGATACGCAGTATTTT. It translates to CASSLPRVGGGTDTQYF.

This clone has just a few counts. This chain connects TRBV7-9 to TRBJ1-2; tentative D call: TRBD1 (5 bases). V lost 1 base, J lost 7 bases, and 10 bases lay in between. The CDR3 is 13 residues long. CDR1 and CDR2 (germline): SEHNR, FQNEAQ (reference sequence). The CDR3 coding sequence is TGTGCCAGCAGCTTAGTCCAGGGCAGTGGCTACACCTTC. As protein: CASSLVQGSGYTF.

This clone has a single count. This chain links TRBV28 with TRBJ1-3, with D tentatively TRBD1 (6 bases). This CDR3 has 14 amino acids. Trimming cost V 5 bases and J 3 bases, with 11 bases left between them. Germline assignment: CDR1 MDHEN and CDR2 SYDVKM. CDR3 loop: CASSPWTVGNTIYF. CDR3 nucleotides: TGTGCCAGCAGTCCATGGACAGTTGGAAACACCATATATTTT.